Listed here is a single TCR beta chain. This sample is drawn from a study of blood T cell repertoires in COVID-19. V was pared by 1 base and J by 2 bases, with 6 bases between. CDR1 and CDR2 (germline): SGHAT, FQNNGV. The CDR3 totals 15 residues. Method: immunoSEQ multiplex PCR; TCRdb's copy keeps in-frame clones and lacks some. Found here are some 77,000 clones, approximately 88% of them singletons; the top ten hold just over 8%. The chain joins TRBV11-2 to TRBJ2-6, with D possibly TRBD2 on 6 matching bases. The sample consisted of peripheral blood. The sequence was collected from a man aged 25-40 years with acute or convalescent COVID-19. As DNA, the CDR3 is TGTGCCAGCAGCTTAGCGGGGGCTGGGGCCAACGTCCTGACTTTC. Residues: CASSLAGAGANVLTF.